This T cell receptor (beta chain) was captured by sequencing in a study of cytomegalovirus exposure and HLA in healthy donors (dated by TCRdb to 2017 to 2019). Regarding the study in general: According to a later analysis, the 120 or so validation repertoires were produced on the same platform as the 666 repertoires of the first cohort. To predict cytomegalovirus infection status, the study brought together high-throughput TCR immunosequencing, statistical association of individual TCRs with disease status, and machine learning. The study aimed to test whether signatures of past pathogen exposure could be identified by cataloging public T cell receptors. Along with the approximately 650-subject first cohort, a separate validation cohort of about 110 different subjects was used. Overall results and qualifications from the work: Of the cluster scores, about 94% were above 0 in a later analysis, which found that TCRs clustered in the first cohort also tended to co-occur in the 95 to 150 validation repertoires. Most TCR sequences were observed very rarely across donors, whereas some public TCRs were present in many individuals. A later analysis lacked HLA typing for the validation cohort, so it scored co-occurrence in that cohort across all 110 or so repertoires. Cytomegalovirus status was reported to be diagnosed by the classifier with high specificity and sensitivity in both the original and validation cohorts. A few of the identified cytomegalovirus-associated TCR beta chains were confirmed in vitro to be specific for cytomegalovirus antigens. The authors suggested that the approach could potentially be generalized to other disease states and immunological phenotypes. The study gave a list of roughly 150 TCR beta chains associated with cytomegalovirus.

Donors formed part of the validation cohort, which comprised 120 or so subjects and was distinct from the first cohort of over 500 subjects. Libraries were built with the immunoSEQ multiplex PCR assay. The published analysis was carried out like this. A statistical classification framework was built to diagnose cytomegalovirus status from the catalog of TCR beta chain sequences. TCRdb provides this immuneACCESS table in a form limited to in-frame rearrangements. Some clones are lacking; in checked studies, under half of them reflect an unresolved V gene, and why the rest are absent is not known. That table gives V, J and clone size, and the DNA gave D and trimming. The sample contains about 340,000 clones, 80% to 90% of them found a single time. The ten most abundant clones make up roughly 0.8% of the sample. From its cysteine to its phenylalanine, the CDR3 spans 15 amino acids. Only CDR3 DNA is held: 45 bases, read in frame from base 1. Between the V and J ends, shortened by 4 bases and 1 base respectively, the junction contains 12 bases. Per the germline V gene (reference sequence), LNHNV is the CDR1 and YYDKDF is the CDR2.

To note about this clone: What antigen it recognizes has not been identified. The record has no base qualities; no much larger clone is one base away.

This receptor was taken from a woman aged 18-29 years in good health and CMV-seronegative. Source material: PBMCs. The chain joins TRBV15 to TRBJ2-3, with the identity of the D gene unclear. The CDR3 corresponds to CATSTLDLGTDTQYF. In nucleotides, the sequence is TGTGCCACCAGCACCTTAGATCTGGGCACAGATACGCAGTATTTT.